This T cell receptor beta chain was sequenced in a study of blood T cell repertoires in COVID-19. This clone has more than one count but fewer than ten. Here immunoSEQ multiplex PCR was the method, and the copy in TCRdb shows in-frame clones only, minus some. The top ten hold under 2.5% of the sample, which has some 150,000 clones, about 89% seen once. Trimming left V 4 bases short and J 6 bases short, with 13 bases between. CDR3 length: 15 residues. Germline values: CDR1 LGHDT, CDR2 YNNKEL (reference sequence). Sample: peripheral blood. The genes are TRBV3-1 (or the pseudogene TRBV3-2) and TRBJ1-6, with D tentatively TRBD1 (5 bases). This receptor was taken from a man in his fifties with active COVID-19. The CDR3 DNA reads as TGTGCCAGCAGCCCAACCGGGCAGGGTAATTCACCCCTCCACTTT. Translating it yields CASSPTGQGNSPLHF.